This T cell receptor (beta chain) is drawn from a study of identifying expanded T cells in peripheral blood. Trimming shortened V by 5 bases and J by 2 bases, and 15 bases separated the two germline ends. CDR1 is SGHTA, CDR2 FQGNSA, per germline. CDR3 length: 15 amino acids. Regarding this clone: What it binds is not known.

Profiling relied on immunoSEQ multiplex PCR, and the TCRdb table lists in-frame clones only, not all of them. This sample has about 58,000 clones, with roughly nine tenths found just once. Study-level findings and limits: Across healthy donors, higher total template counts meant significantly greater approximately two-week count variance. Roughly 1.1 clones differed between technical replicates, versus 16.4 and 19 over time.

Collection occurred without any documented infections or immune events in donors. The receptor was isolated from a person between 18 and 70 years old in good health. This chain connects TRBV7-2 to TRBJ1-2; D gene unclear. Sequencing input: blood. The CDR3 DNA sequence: TGTGCCAGCAGCCGCTCCGGGGTTATAAACTATGGCTACACCTTC. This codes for CASSRSGVINYGYTF.